These 17 T cell receptor beta chains came from one sample sequenced in a study of blood T cell repertoires in COVID-19. Assay used: immunoSEQ multiplex PCR; TCRdb lists only in-frame clones, some missing. The table shows 60,000 to 70,000 clones, with roughly 76% occurring only once. Material for sequencing was peripheral blood. The origin of the receptors is a woman older than 75 with acute or convalescent COVID-19.

V and J are TRBV5-8 and TRBJ2-5; 8 bases fit TRBD1. V lost 6 bases to trimming and J lost 2 bases; unmatched junction nucleotides: 3. Looked up from germline, CDR1 is SGHTS and CDR2 is YDEGEE. The CDR3 loop spans 13 amino acids. The CDR3 DNA reads as TGTGCCAGCAATCGGGACAGGCAAGAGACCCAGTACTTC. Translating it yields CASNRDRQETQYF. Supplemented by reference TRBV5-8 and TRBJ2-5, the full variable domain reads EAGVTQSPTHLIKTRGQQATLRCSPISGHTSVYWYQQALGLGLQFLLWYDEGEERNRGNFPPRFSGRQFPNYSSELNVNALELEDSALYLCASNRDRQETQYFGPGTRLLVL.

This sequence joins TRBV30 and TRBJ1-4; D unresolved. Germline V CDR1 and CDR2: GTSNPN, SVGIG (reference sequence). Trimming removed 0 bases from V and 5 bases from J, with 13 bases in between. This CDR3 contains 15 residues. CDR3 residues: CAWSVQRGYNEKLFF. The DNA for the CDR3 is TGTGCCTGGAGTGTACAACGAGGTTACAATGAAAAACTGTTTTTT.

This rearrangement joins TRBV28 to TRBJ2-7, with D unclear. Germline CDR1 is MDHEN and CDR2 is SYDVKM. This CDR3 has 15 residues. The V end was cut by 4 bases, the J end by 6 bases, with 19 bases between. CDR3 loop: CASSSEVAGGFEQYF. The DNA for the CDR3 is TGTGCCAGCAGTTCAGAGGTAGCCGGTGGGTTCGAGCAGTACTTC.

The chain couples TRBV24-1 to TRBJ2-7, with TRBD1 matching over 9 bases. The V segment lost 9 bases and the J segment 5 bases; nucleotides outside the gene matches: 7. In germline, CDR1 is KGHDR, CDR2 SFDVKD. CDR3 size: 13 residues. CDR3 in DNA: TGTGCCACCCGATCGGGACAGGGAGACGAGCAGTACTTC. This encodes CATRSGQGDEQYF.

In this sample, this clone turned up a few times. The gene calls are TRBV27 and TRBJ2-7; 9 bases are shared with TRBD2. CDR1 is MNHEY and CDR2 is SMNVEV in the germline V gene (reference sequence). The CDR3 totals 15 residues. V was pared by 6 bases and J by 6 bases, with 12 bases of the junction left unmatched. The DNA for the CDR3 is TGTGCCAGCAGGCCAGGCGTAGCGGGAGAGTTCGAGCAGTACTTC. Its translation: CASRPGVAGEFEQYF.

The rearrangement uses TRBV3-1 (or the pseudogene TRBV3-2) and TRBJ2-3, with a tentative D call TRBD2 (6 bases). Trimming cost V 5 bases and J 5 bases, with 17 bases left between them. Germline CDR1 reads LGHDT; CDR2 reads YNNKEL (reference sequence). This CDR3 comprises 15 residues. The CDR3 protein is CASSFRELSRDTQYF. The DNA for the CDR3 is TGTGCCAGCAGCTTCCGGGAGTTAAGTAGAGATACGCAGTATTTT.

The chain is built from TRBV4-3 and TRBJ2-2, with D possibly being TRBD1 (5 bases). The V and J ends lost 0 bases and 4 bases respectively, with 12 bases between them. Germline loops: CDR1 LGHNA, CDR2 YSLEER. The length of the CDR3 is 16 residues. CDR3 residues: CASSQDRQLTTGELFF. CDR3 nucleotides: TGCGCCAGCAGCCAAGATCGACAGTTAACCACCGGGGAGCTGTTTTTT.

The V and J genes are TRBV5-8 and TRBJ1-2; perhaps TRBD1 as D (5 bases). The CDR3 runs 14 residues. Trimming took off 1 base at V and 0 bases at J, with 7 bases between the two ends. In germline, CDR1 is SGHTS, CDR2 YDEGEE. The CDR3 bases are TGTGCCAGCAGCTTGCGGGGGGCTAACTATGGCTACACCTTC. This translates into CASSLRGANYGYTF. Full variable domain (outside the CDR3, taken from reference TRBV5-8 and TRBJ1-2): EAGVTQSPTHLIKTRGQQATLRCSPISGHTSVYWYQQALGLGLQFLLWYDEGEERNRGNFPPRFSGRQFPNYSSELNVNALELEDSALYLCASSLRGANYGYTFGSGTRLTVV.

The CDR3 DNA sequence: TGTGCCAGCAGTTTCGGGACATTGAACACTGAAGCTTTCTTT. Translating gives CASSFGTLNTEAFF. This chain uses TRBV28 with TRBJ1-1, with TRBD1 as a possible D gene (6 bases). CDR3 length equals 14 residues. Trimming shortened V by 3 bases and J by 0 bases, and 8 bases separated the two germline ends. CDR1 is MDHEN and CDR2 is SYDVKM in the germline V gene.

The chain joins TRBV5-4 to TRBJ2-1; 14 bases map to TRBD2. This CDR3 contains 17 residues. The trim removed 4 bases at V and 3 bases at J, leaving 6 bases unmatched. Germline CDR1 reads SGHNT; CDR2 reads YYREEE (reference sequence). As DNA, the CDR3 is TGTGCCAGCAGCATGGGACTAGCGGGAGACTACTACAATGAGCAGTTCTTC. Protein sequence: CASSMGLAGDYYNEQFF.

V is TRBV18 and J is TRBJ1-3, with unresolved D. This CDR3 is built from 17 residues. With 3 bases removed from V and 7 bases from J, the gap between germline ends came to 22 bases. The germline gives CDR1 KGHSH, CDR2 LQKENI. The CDR3 region is CASSPVGPGGAGNTIYF. Here the CDR3 DNA reads TGTGCCAGCTCACCGGTAGGCCCCGGTGGAGCGGGGAACACCATATATTTT.

The CDR3 loop is CSGFVPGYTQYF. DNA for the CDR3: TGCAGCGGCTTTGTACCAGGGTATACGCAGTATTTT. This chain connects TRBV29-1 to TRBJ2-3; D is perhaps TRBD1 (5 bases). V lost 7 bases and J lost 7, with 15 bases in between. Germline V gene data show CDR1 as SQVTM and CDR2 as ANQGSEA. The length of the CDR3 is 12 residues.

This chain joins TRBV7-2 and TRBJ2-1; D unclear. The germline V and J ends were trimmed by 1 base and 0 bases, with 7 bases remaining between them. CDR1 is SGHTA, CDR2 FQGNSA, per germline. The CDR3 runs to 15 residues. The chain's CDR3 is CASSLVPGSYNEQFF. Here the CDR3 DNA reads TGTGCCAGCAGCTTAGTGCCCGGCTCCTACAATGAGCAGTTCTTC. Full variable domain (missing parts from reference TRBV7-2 and TRBJ2-1): GAGVSQSPSNKVTEKGKDVELRCDPISGHTALYWYRQSLGQGLEFLIYFQGNSAPDKSGLPSDRFSAERTGGSVSTLTIQRTQQEDSAVYLCASSLVPGSYNEQFFGPGTRLTVL.

This clone was detected ten times or more. This CDR3 is also generated by other DNA sequences in the sample. The chain links TRBV5-6 to TRBJ2-1; a weak D match, TRBD2 (5 bases). The CDR3 has 15 amino acids. Germline V gene data show CDR1 as SGHDT and CDR2 as YYEEEE. V gave up 0 bases and J gave up 0 bases, with 7 bases separating them. The CDR3 loop reads CASSLGGGSYNEQFF. The CDR3 DNA reads as TGTGCCAGCAGCTTGGGAGGAGGCTCCTACAATGAGCAGTTCTTC. The full variable domain, in which reference TRBV5-6 and TRBJ2-1 provide the parts outside the CDR3, is DAGVTQSPTHLIKTRGQQVTLRCSPKSGHDTVSWYQQALGQGPQFIFQYYEEEERQRGNFPDRFSGHQFPNYSSELNVNALLLGDSALYLCASSLGGGSYNEQFFGPGTRLTVL.

This clone was observed once. The rearrangement links TRBV4-1 to TRBJ2-5; the match to TRBD1 covers 8 bases. The CDR3 contains 14 residues. Per germline, CDR1 MGHRA and CDR2 YSYEKL. The V segment lost 1 base and the J segment 5 bases; nucleotides outside the gene matches: 3. CDR3 loop: CASSQVRGRETQYF. The CDR3 DNA follows: TGCGCCAGCAGCCAAGTCAGGGGGCGGGAGACCCAGTACTTC.

The J gene is TRBJ2-5, the V gene TRBV29-1, with 10 positions matching TRBD2. The CDR3 sequence is 13 residues long. With V trimmed by 6 bases and J by 5 bases, 6 bases remained unmatched. Germline V gene sequence: CDR1 SQVTM, CDR2 ANQGSEA. This chain's CDR3 is CSVKREGRETQYF. The CDR3 DNA follows: TGCAGCGTGAAGCGGGAGGGCCGGGAGACCCAGTACTTC.

This rearrangement joins TRBV29-1 to TRBJ1-1, with D possibly TRBD1 on 6 matching bases. The germline gives CDR1 SQVTM, CDR2 ANQGSEA. Between the trimmed V and J ends, which lost 7 bases and 1 base, there was a span of 13 bases. The CDR3 spans 13 residues. Here the CDR3 reads CSARGQPNTEAFF. In DNA form, the CDR3 reads TGCAGCGCCCGAGGACAGCCGAACACTGAAGCTTTCTTT.